Following are 29 T cell receptor beta chains from one sample sequenced in a study of human T cells and chemical hapten exposure. The sample's time point: patch test 1, 2 weeks after DPC sensitization. Stated treatment: therapeutic diphenylcyclopropenone sensitization with weekly scalp DPC. TCRdb fed the RACE reads into MiXCR, producing one record per CDR3 protein. This sample has 300,000 to 450,000 distinct CDR3 sequences, with roughly 4.8% found just once. This specimen was whole blood, taken in connection with sensitization to the hapten diphenylcyclopropenone (DPC). The receptors were sampled from a woman in her 50s with alopecia areata. Some clones in this sample may be carry-over from other donors' samples.

The rearrangement uses TRBV30 and TRBJ1-1, with 7 bases matching TRBD1. The CDR3 covers 14 residues. V dropped 0 bases and J dropped 4; count of bases not matched to a gene: 5. Germline V gene sequence: CDR1 GTSNPN, CDR2 SVGIG (reference sequence). CDR3 protein: CAWSVLRGATEAFF. DNA of the CDR3: TGTGCCTGGAGTGTACTCAGGGGGGCCACTGAAGCTTTCTTT.

This sequence joins TRBV20-1 and TRBJ2-1; TRBD1 aligns across 7 bases. The trim removed 1 base at V and 6 bases at J, leaving 9 bases unmatched. CDR3 length: 15 amino acids. Germline V CDR1 and CDR2: DFQATT, SNEGSKA (reference sequence). The CDR3 protein is CSARVQQGLINEQFF. CDR3 coding DNA: TGCAGTGCTAGAGTGCAACAGGGGCTTATCAATGAGCAGTTCTTC.

The chain combines TRBV3-1 with TRBJ1-2, with TRBD1 as a possible D gene (5 bases). The ends were cut back, 5 bases at V and 4 bases at J, with 14 bases in the middle. The CDR3 is 14 residues long. Germline loops: CDR1 LGHDT, CDR2 YNNKEL (reference sequence). CDR3 sequence reads: CASSSKGTVYGYTF. The CDR3 bases are TGTGCCAGCAGCTCTAAGGGGACCGTCTATGGCTACACCTTC.

This clonotype was recorded at least ten times. The chain recombines TRBV12-3 or TRBV12-4 with TRBJ2-1, with 9 positions matching TRBD1. J gave up 8 bases and V 6 bases, and 8 bases lay outside the gene matches. The CDR3 length is 14 residues. The CDR3 DNA reads TGTGCCAGCAGGCCCGGGACAGGGTTTTATGAGCAGTTCTTC. Protein product: CASRPGTGFYEQFF.

This clonotype was counted ten times or more. The chain joins TRBV27 to TRBJ2-7; maybe TRBD1 (7 bases). CDR3 length: 16 amino acids. Trimming stripped 2 bases from V and 1 base from J, with 15 bases between. Per the germline V gene, CDR1 is MNHEY and CDR2 is SMNVEV (reference sequence). CDR3 DNA sequence: TGTGCCAGCAGTTTAGGCCAGGGGGGCGGTTCCTACGAGCAGTACTTC. Translating gives CASSLGQGGGSYEQYF.

The sample holds many counts of this clonotype. The chain couples TRBV5-1 to TRBJ2-3; D not resolved. There are 15 residues in the CDR3. V was shortened by 6 bases and J by 0 bases, with 14 bases between the two germline ends. Per the germline V gene, CDR1 is SGHRS and CDR2 is YFSETQ. The CDR3 reads CASTLLELSTDTQYF. The CDR3 DNA reads as TGCGCCAGCACCCTCCTGGAGCTGAGCACAGATACGCAGTATTTT. Supplemented by reference TRBV5-1 and TRBJ2-3, the full variable domain reads KAGVTQTPRYLIKTRGQQVTLSCSPISGHRSVSWYQQTPGQGLQFLFEYFSETQRNKGNFPGRFSGRQFSNSRSEMNVSTLELGDSALYLCASTLLELSTDTQYFGPGTRLTVL.

The chain combines TRBV20-1 with TRBJ2-7; no reliable D call. This CDR3 contains 15 residues. In germline, CDR1 is DFQATT, CDR2 SNEGSKA (reference sequence). Trimming stripped 1 base from V and 8 bases from J, with 21 bases between. Written as DNA, the CDR3 is TGCAGTGCTAGAGGCCGAACGTGGACCGATCGAAAGCAGTACTTC. Its translation: CSARGRTWTDRKQYF.

This clonotype was counted a few times. V usage is TRBV6-5 and J usage is TRBJ1-4; D is undetermined. The CDR3 is 14 residues long. V lost 7 bases and J 3 bases, leaving 12 bases between the germline ends. Germline CDR1 is MNHEY and CDR2 is SVGAGI. The CDR3 bases are TGTGCCAGCACCACGGTGGGCGCTAATGAAAAACTGTTTTTT. Its translation is CASTTVGANEKLFF.

This clonotype was seen repeatedly, ten times or more. The chain employs TRBV6-5 and TRBJ1-6, with D possibly TRBD1 on 6 matching bases. V lost 6 bases and J lost 10, with 19 bases in between. The CDR3 sequence is 15 residues long. Germline CDR1 is MNHEY and CDR2 is SVGAGI. The DNA of the CDR3 is TGTGCCAGCAGCCCGTTCCGGGACATTGGATCACCCCTCCACTTT. Translating it yields CASSPFRDIGSPLHF.

This sequence joins TRBV6-1 and TRBJ1-5; the D is unclear. The CDR3 covers 15 residues. The germline V gene has CDR1 MNHNS and CDR2 SASEGT. Trimming took 0 bases from V and 2 from J, leaving 8 bases between them. Written as DNA, the CDR3 is TGTGCCAGCAGTGAAGCGGTGACCGGCAATCAGCCCCAGCATTTT. The encoded protein is CASSEAVTGNQPQHF.

The rearrangement links TRBV11-2 to TRBJ2-7; D gene ambiguous. The CDR3 spans 13 residues. V was trimmed by 5 bases and J by 3 bases, leaving 11 bases between them. Germline V gene data show CDR1 as SGHAT and CDR2 as FQNNGV. The CDR3 DNA reads as TGTGCCAGCAGCCCCCTGAGCCTCTACGAGCAGTACTTC. This encodes CASSPLSLYEQYF.

This clonotype has just a few counts. This chain uses TRBV11-2 with TRBJ2-5; 16 bases are shared with TRBD2. The J segment lost 4 bases and the V segment lost 4 bases, leaving 3 bases of the junction unmatched. The germline gives CDR1 SGHAT, CDR2 FQNNGV. This CDR3 has 16 residues. This CDR3 reads CASSSGTSGRGETQYF. For the CDR3, the DNA is TGTGCCAGCAGCTCGGGGACTAGCGGGAGGGGAGAGACCCAGTACTTC.

This clonotype has at least ten counts. The V gene is TRBV28, the J gene TRBJ2-1; TRBD1 matches at 7 bases. Germline-derived CDR1 and CDR2 are MDHEN and SYDVKM. With 5 bases clipped from V and 7 bases from J, the junction kept 14 bases outside the gene matches. The CDR3 consists of 16 residues. The CDR3 region is CASSVPGEGARNEQFF. DNA of the CDR3: TGTGCCAGCAGTGTCCCCGGAGAGGGGGCGAGGAATGAGCAGTTCTTC.

Worth noting for this clonotype: Given a much more abundant clone one base away, this may be a read error. The CDR3 nucleotides are TGTGCCCTTAGTAGCGGCTCTAAAGAGACCCAGTACTTC. It is translated as CALSSGSKETQYF. The J gene is TRBJ2-5, the V gene TRBV5-4; TRBD2 is a possible D gene (6 bases). V dropped 10 bases and J dropped 3 bases, with 16 bases sitting between them. Germline V gene sequence: CDR1 SGHNT, CDR2 YYREEE (reference sequence). The CDR3 runs 13 residues.

This clonotype was counted many times. The chain recombines TRBV20-1 with TRBJ2-1; D not certain. V was cut by 6 bases and J by 7 bases, with 13 bases left in between. CDR3 length: 12 residues. Per the germline V gene, CDR1 is DFQATT and CDR2 is SNEGSKA (reference sequence). This chain's CDR3 is CSAGSRKNEQFF. The CDR3 bases are TGCAGTGCCGGCAGCAGGAAAAATGAGCAGTTCTTC.

The sample holds many counts of this clonotype. The chain recombines TRBV11-2 with TRBJ1-3; TRBD1 aligns across 7 bases. This CDR3 region has 13 residues. The V and J ends lost 4 bases and 7 bases, in that order; junction bases with no gene match: 4. Per the germline V gene, CDR1 is SGHAT and CDR2 is FQNNGV. CDR3 coding DNA: TGTGCCAGCAGCTCGACAGGGACGAACACCATATATTTT. Its translation: CASSSTGTNTIYF.

The chain carries TRBV6-2 or TRBV6-3 and TRBJ2-1; no definite D call. This CDR3 has 12 residues. Trimming cost V 4 bases and J 9 bases, with 10 bases left between them. CDR1 is MNHEY and CDR2 is SVGEGT in the germline V gene. CDR3 bases: TGTGCCAGCAGTTCTACGGTTGGTGAGCAGTTCTTC. As protein: CASSSTVGEQFF.

The genes are TRBV7-9 and TRBJ1-6, with a possible D match to TRBD1 (5 bases). This CDR3 contains 12 residues. The V and J ends lost 5 bases and 9 bases respectively, with 8 bases between them. Per the germline V gene, CDR1 is SEHNR and CDR2 is FQNEAQ (reference sequence). CDR3 amino acids: CASSATVSPLHF. CDR3 nucleotides: TGTGCCAGCAGCGCGACAGTTTCACCCCTCCACTTT.

This clonotype was observed at least ten times. This chain uses TRBV29-1 with TRBJ2-1; 7 nucleotides align to TRBD1. Germline V gene data show CDR1 as SQVTM and CDR2 as ANQGSEA. The CDR3 is 15 residues long. The V gene end was trimmed by 7 bases and the J gene end by 6 bases; junction bases not matched to a gene: 15. The CDR3 spells CSGLQGTPSTNEQFF. The DNA of the CDR3 is TGCAGCGGTCTACAGGGGACCCCCTCTACCAATGAGCAGTTCTTC.

The DNA for the CDR3 is TGCGCCAGCAGTCAATCCTTAAAGCGGGAGTCCCACGAGCAGTACTTC. This sequence encodes CASSQSLKRESHEQYF. This sequence joins TRBV23-1 and TRBJ2-7, with 8 bases lining up with TRBD2. TRBV23-1 is reported as an ORF; its role is uncertain. The V and J ends lost 0 bases and 5 bases, in that order; junction bases with no gene match: 9. The CDR3 spans 16 residues.

This clonotype was observed at least ten times. The chain recombines TRBV24-1 with TRBJ1-2; D ambiguous. Germline values: CDR1 KGHDR, CDR2 SFDVKD. V dropped 6 bases and J dropped 3 bases, with 7 bases sitting between them. The CDR3 sequence is 12 residues long. The CDR3 loop is CATSLSYYGYTF. The CDR3 region has the DNA TGTGCCACCAGTCTGAGTTACTATGGCTACACCTTC.

This clonotype was seen ten or more times. V usage is TRBV7-2 and J usage is TRBJ2-3, with a weak D call TRBD1 (7 bases). The CDR3 is 15 residues long. Trimming removed 4 bases at V and 3 bases at J, with 14 bases between. Germline V gene lookup returns CDR1 SGHTA and CDR2 FQGNSA. The DNA for the CDR3 is TGTGCCAGCAGCTCGCAGACAGGGAGGACAGATACGCAGTATTTT. Translation: CASSSQTGRTDTQYF.

CDR3 sequence (DNA): TGTGCCAGCAGTCCCAGCGGCCGTACCTACGAGCAGTACTTC. This codes for CASSPSGRTYEQYF. This sequence joins TRBV12-3 or TRBV12-4 and TRBJ2-7, with D possibly TRBD2 on 5 matching bases. The CDR3 has 14 residues. V gave up 5 bases and J gave up 2 bases, with 13 bases separating them.

In this sample, this clonotype turned up many times. The V and J genes are TRBV5-6 and TRBJ2-3, with D maybe TRBD2 (5 bases). The CDR3 contains 14 residues. Germline lookup yields CDR1 SGHDT and CDR2 YYEEEE. V shed 1 base and J shed 4 bases, with 10 bases lying between them. Here the CDR3 DNA reads TGTGCCAGCAGCTTGCGGCGGGTATCAGATACGCAGTATTTT. Its protein product is CASSLRRVSDTQYF.

This clonotype was observed at least ten times. V and J are TRBV6-5 and TRBJ1-1; TRBD1 agrees at 8 bases. Trimming removed 6 bases from V and 6 bases from J; junction bases left unmatched: 6. The germline gives CDR1 MNHEY, CDR2 SVGAGI. There are 13 residues in the CDR3. In DNA, the CDR3 is TGTGCCAGCAGGGAGCAGGGGGCCGCTGAAGCTTTCTTT. Amino acid sequence: CASREQGAAEAFF.

The chain has TRBV12-3 or TRBV12-4 and TRBJ1-4; 9 positions agree with TRBD1. The trim removed 4 bases at V and 15 bases at J, leaving 18 bases unmatched. CDR3 size: 16 residues. The CDR3 loop reads CASSSPLGTGSLGMFF. The DNA for the CDR3 is TGTGCCAGCAGTTCCCCTCTAGGGACAGGGTCTTTGGGGATGTTTTTT.

This clonotype was counted many times. CDR3 DNA sequence: TGTGCCAGCAGTTCTAGGACAGGGGTCACTGAAGCTTTCTTT. Residues: CASSSRTGVTEAFF. This chain connects TRBV27 to TRBJ1-1, with TRBD1 matching over 9 bases. Germline V CDR1 and CDR2: MNHEY, SMNVEV (reference sequence). The CDR3 is made up of 14 amino acids. V dropped 4 bases and J dropped 4; count of bases not matched to a gene: 4.

This clonotype has at least ten counts. The V gene is TRBV2, the J gene TRBJ1-4; D is uncertain. The germline V gene encodes CDR1 SNHLY and CDR2 FYNNEI. The CDR3 has 12 amino acids. Between the trimmed V and J ends, which lost 6 bases and 5 bases, there was a span of 7 bases. The CDR3 bases are TGTGCCAGCAGAAGGATAAATGAAAAACTGTTTTTT. The encoded protein is CASRRINEKLFF.

This clonotype was recorded at least ten times. The gene calls are TRBV5-1 and TRBJ1-4; no firm D call. With 5 bases removed from V and 0 bases from J, the gap between germline ends came to 2 bases. This CDR3 region has 12 residues. Germline values: CDR1 SGHRS, CDR2 YFSETQ. The CDR3 coding sequence is TGCGCCAGCAGAGCAACTAATGAAAAACTGTTTTTT. It yields the protein CASRATNEKLFF.